The 22 T cell receptor beta chains presented below share a single source sample, sequenced in a study of blood T cell repertoires in COVID-19. The assay was immunoSEQ multiplex PCR, and TCRdb's table has in-frame clones only and misses some. The top ten hold more than 1% of the sample, which has around 160,000 clones, 70% to 90% seen once. Material: PBMCs or T cells enriched from blood (not recorded which). The source is a woman in her thirties with acute COVID-19.

This clone has only one observation. The chain carries TRBV7-9 and TRBJ2-1, with no clear D. The CDR3 is 16 amino acids. CDR1 SEHNR and CDR2 FQNEAQ come from the germline V gene (reference sequence). Deletions cut 5 bases from V and 7 bases from J, with 21 bases between. The CDR3 nucleotides are TGTGCCAGCAGCCCCCTGGCGTATACTACTACAAATGAGCAGTTCTTC. Its translation: CASSPLAYTTTNEQFF.

The V gene is TRBV4-3, the J gene TRBJ2-3; TRBD2 matches at 8 bases. The V and J ends lost 1 base and 4 bases, in that order; junction bases with no gene match: 7. Germline CDR1 reads LGHNA; CDR2 reads YSLEER. The CDR3 totals 16 residues. The CDR3 is CASSQVSGGPADTQYF. The DNA for the CDR3 is TGCGCCAGCAGCCAAGTGTCGGGAGGGCCCGCAGATACGCAGTATTTT.

This chain uses TRBV19 with TRBJ2-1, with D tentatively TRBD1 (6 bases). CDR1 is LNHDA and CDR2 is SQIVND in the germline V gene (reference sequence). V lost 2 bases, J lost 7 bases, and 18 bases lay in between. The CDR3 spans 16 residues. The CDR3 is CASSISQGHRMNEQFF. The CDR3 bases are TGTGCCAGTAGTATATCCCAGGGGCATAGGATGAATGAGCAGTTCTTC.

The J gene is TRBJ1-1, the V gene TRBV15; no clear D. The CDR3 sequence is 14 residues long. With 0 bases removed from V and 6 bases from J, the gap between germline ends came to 11 bases. Germline V gene lookup returns CDR1 LNHNV and CDR2 YYDKDF (reference sequence). CDR3 protein: CATSREFYSPEAFF. The CDR3 DNA reads TGTGCCACCAGCAGAGAATTTTACTCCCCTGAAGCTTTCTTT.

CDR3 nucleotides: TGTGCCAGCAGGCAGACAGGGGTGGCCGAGCAGTACTTC. Translating it yields CASRQTGVAEQYF. The chain joins TRBV5-6 to TRBJ2-7; 8 bases are a match to TRBD1. The V gene end was trimmed by 5 bases and the J gene end by 6 bases; junction bases not matched to a gene: 7. CDR3 size: 13 residues. Per germline, CDR1 SGHDT and CDR2 YYEEEE.

This sequence joins TRBV30 and TRBJ2-7; weak D call: TRBD1 (6 bases). The ends were cut back, 3 bases at V and 3 bases at J, with 12 bases in the middle. This CDR3 region has 13 residues. Germline V gives CDR1 GTSNPN, CDR2 SVGIG (reference sequence). CDR3 bases: TGTGCCTGGAGCATAGGGGGAGTCTACGAGCAGTACTTC. It translates to CAWSIGGVYEQYF.

The chain carries TRBV6-5 and TRBJ2-7; 13 nucleotides agree with TRBD2. Germline V CDR1 and CDR2: MNHEY, SVGAGI. The trim removed 6 bases at V and 4 bases at J, leaving 6 bases unmatched. The CDR3 loop spans 15 amino acids. CDR3 residues: CASSPLAGGSYEQYF. CDR3 nucleotide sequence: TGTGCCAGCAGCCCACTAGCGGGAGGGTCGTACGAGCAGTACTTC.

The gene calls are TRBV5-1 and TRBJ1-2, with TRBD1 identical over 8 bases. Trimming removed 4 bases from V and 3 bases from J; junction bases left unmatched: 11. Germline values: CDR1 SGHRS, CDR2 YFSETQ. The CDR3 length is 16 residues. This CDR3 reads CASSPGGGQEYYGYTF. The CDR3 bases are TGCGCCAGCAGCCCCGGTGGGGGACAGGAATACTATGGCTACACCTTC.

The chain carries TRBV7-3 and TRBJ1-1, with 7 bases that match TRBD1. Germline V CDR1 and CDR2: SGHTA, FQGTGA. V trimming: 5 bases; J trimming: 1 base; junction bases outside the gene matches: 7. The CDR3 totals 15 residues. CDR3 protein: CASSAQGIKNTEAFF. As DNA, the CDR3 is TGTGCCAGCAGCGCACAGGGGATAAAGAACACTGAAGCTTTCTTT.

V gene TRBV21-1 combines with J gene TRBJ2-7; the table's D gene call, TRBD2, was not cross checked with the DNA. TRBV21-1 is a pseudogene segment. The CDR3 totals 15 residues. The CDR3 DNA reads as TGTGCCAGCAGCAAATCCGGGACTGCAACCTACGAGCAGTACTTC. Its translation: CASSKSGTATYEQYF.

The gene calls are TRBV6-5 and TRBJ2-1; 13 bases map to TRBD2. Germline-derived CDR1 and CDR2 are MNHEY and SVGAGI. The CDR3 runs to 16 residues. After removal of 0 bases from V and 8 bases from J, the junction contained 4 bases not matched to a gene. The CDR3 region is CASSYSWTSGSYEQFF. The DNA of the CDR3 is TGTGCCAGCAGTTACTCGTGGACTAGCGGGAGCTATGAGCAGTTCTTC.

The chain has TRBV2 and TRBJ2-1, with D possibly matching TRBD1 (7 bases). Germline CDR1 SNHLY, CDR2 FYNNEI. This CDR3 spans 14 amino acids. V was trimmed by 4 bases and J by 7 bases, leaving 14 bases between them. The CDR3 nucleotides read TGTGCCAGCAGTGTGGAGGGGGCGGGAAATGAGCAGTTCTTC. It yields the protein CASSVEGAGNEQFF.

The gene calls are TRBV24-1 and TRBJ2-1, with 9 bases aligning to TRBD1. V was clipped by 0 bases and J by 2 bases; unmatched bases: 7. This CDR3 spans 18 amino acids. Germline V gene sequence: CDR1 KGHDR, CDR2 SFDVKD. The CDR3 reads CATSDLATRTGAYNEQFF. CDR3 nucleotides: TGTGCCACCAGTGATTTGGCCACTCGGACAGGGGCCTACAATGAGCAGTTCTTC.

J is TRBJ2-7 and V is TRBV11-2; 7 bases map to TRBD1. Germline V gene sequence: CDR1 SGHAT, CDR2 FQNNGV. Trimming removed 8 bases from V and 3 bases from J; junction bases left unmatched: 13. CDR3 size: 15 residues. Here the CDR3 DNA reads TGTGCCAGCGAGAGCGGCAGGGGGAAAGTCTACGAGCAGTACTTC. This translates into CASESGRGKVYEQYF.

The rearrangement uses TRBV24-1 and TRBJ2-3, with D tentatively TRBD2 (5 bases). Germline CDR1 and CDR2: KGHDR and SFDVKD. The V end was cut by 9 bases, the J end by 5 bases, with 14 bases between. This CDR3 contains 13 residues. The CDR3, as DNA: TGTGCCACCCGCGGACCAGGAGGAGATACGCAGTATTTT. Protein: CATRGPGGDTQYF.

The chain joins TRBV7-6 to TRBJ2-2; D is possibly TRBD2 (5 bases). The CDR3 has 14 amino acids. Trimming shortened V by 5 bases and J by 5 bases, and 12 bases separated the two germline ends. Germline-derived CDR1 and CDR2 are SGHVS and FNYEAQ. CDR3 DNA: TGTGCCAGCAGCGCCGGGATTAAGACCGGGGAGCTGTTTTTT. This translates into CASSAGIKTGELFF.

This clone was recorded once. CDR3 amino acids: CASRETDRPYYEQYF. The CDR3 region has the DNA TGTGCCAGCAGAGAGACGGACAGACCTTACTACGAGCAGTACTTC. The rearrangement links TRBV28 to TRBJ2-7, with D maybe TRBD1 (6 bases). The CDR3 has 15 residues. Germline V lookup: CDR1 MDHEN, CDR2 SYDVKM. Trimming took off 6 bases at V and 3 bases at J, with 18 bases between the two ends.

This chain's CDR3 is CASRLDTQYF. In DNA, the CDR3 is TGTGCCAGCCGACTGGATACGCAGTATTTT. V and J are TRBV25-1 and TRBJ2-3, with D unresolved. Looked up from germline, CDR1 is MGHDK and CDR2 is SYGVNS. The V and J ends lost 8 bases and 6 bases respectively, with 6 bases between them. The CDR3 loop spans 10 amino acids.

The J gene is TRBJ2-7, the V gene TRBV27; 8 bases fit TRBD2. V lost 3 bases, J lost 5 bases, and 9 bases stayed unmatched. The CDR3 contains 15 residues. In germline, CDR1 is MNHEY, CDR2 SMNVEV (reference sequence). The CDR3 here is CASSLGRTSYHEQYF. CDR3 nucleotide sequence: TGTGCCAGCAGTTTGGGTCGGACTAGCTACCACGAGCAGTACTTC.

The CDR3 sequence: CASSITNPQAPTNYGYTF. CDR3 DNA sequence: TGTGCCAGTAGTATCACCAACCCACAGGCCCCGACTAACTATGGCTACACCTTC. This rearrangement joins TRBV19 to TRBJ1-2, with a weak D call TRBD1 (5 bases). Trimming removed 3 bases at V and 0 bases at J, with 20 bases between. Germline loops: CDR1 LNHDA, CDR2 SQIVND (reference sequence). CDR3 length: 18 residues.

The chain combines TRBV7-9 with TRBJ1-4; D not resolved. This CDR3 comprises 14 residues. Germline CDR1 SEHNR, CDR2 FQNEAQ (reference sequence). V was shortened by 3 bases and J by 8 bases, with 13 bases between the two germline ends. The CDR3 loop reads CASSFSEFEEKLFF. For the CDR3, the DNA is TGTGCCAGCAGCTTTTCCGAGTTCGAGGAAAAACTGTTTTTT.

This sequence joins TRBV4-3 and TRBJ2-5, with D perhaps matching TRBD1 (5 bases). The CDR3 spans 15 residues. The V and J ends lost 1 base and 4 bases respectively, with 13 bases between them. Looked up from germline, CDR1 is LGHNA and CDR2 is YSLEER. The CDR3 DNA sequence: TGCGCCAGCAGCCAAGTCCTCGGCCAGGGAGAGACCCAGTACTTC. It specifies CASSQVLGQGETQYF.